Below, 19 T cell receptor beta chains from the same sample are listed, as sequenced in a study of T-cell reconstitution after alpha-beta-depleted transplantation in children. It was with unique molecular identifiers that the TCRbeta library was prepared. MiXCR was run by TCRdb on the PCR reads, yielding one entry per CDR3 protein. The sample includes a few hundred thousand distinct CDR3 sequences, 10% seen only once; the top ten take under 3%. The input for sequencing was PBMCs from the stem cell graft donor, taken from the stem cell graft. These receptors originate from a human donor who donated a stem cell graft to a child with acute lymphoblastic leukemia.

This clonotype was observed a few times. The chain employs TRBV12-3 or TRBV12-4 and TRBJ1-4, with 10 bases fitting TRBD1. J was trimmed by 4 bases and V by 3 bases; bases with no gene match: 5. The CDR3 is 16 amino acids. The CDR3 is CASSLGTGVRNEKLFF. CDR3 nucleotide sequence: TGTGCCAGCAGTTTGGGGACAGGGGTTCGTAATGAAAAACTGTTTTTT.

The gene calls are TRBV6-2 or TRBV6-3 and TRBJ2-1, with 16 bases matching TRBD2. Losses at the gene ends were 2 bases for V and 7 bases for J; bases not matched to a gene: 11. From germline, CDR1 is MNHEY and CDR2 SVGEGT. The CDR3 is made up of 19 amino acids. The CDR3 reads CASSYPQGLAGGPLNEQFF. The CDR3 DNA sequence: TGTGCCAGCAGTTACCCGCAGGGACTAGCGGGAGGGCCATTGAATGAGCAGTTCTTC.

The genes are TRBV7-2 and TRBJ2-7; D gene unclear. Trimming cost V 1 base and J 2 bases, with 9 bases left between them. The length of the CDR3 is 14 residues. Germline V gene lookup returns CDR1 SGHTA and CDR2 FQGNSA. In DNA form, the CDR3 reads TGTGCCAGCAGCTTAGGAGCGCCCGCCTACGAGCAGTACTTC. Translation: CASSLGAPAYEQYF.

CDR3 residues: CASSPQVDTEAFF. The CDR3 DNA is TGCGCCAGCAGCCCACAGGTGGACACTGAAGCTTTCTTT. V is TRBV5-1 and J is TRBJ1-1; tentative D call: TRBD1 (5 bases). Trimming left V 4 bases short and J 3 bases short, with 10 bases between. The CDR3 is 13 amino acids. Germline CDR1 SGHRS, CDR2 YFSETQ.

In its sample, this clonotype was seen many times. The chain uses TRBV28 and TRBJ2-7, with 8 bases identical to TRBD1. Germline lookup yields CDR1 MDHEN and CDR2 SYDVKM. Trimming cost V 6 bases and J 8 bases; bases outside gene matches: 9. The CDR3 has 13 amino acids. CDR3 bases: TGTGCCAGCAGGATACCGGGACAGGTTAAGCAGTACTTC. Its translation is CASRIPGQVKQYF. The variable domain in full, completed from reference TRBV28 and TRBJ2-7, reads DVKVTQSSRYLVKRTGEKVFLECVQDMDHENMFWYRQDPGLGLRLIYFSYDVKMKEKGDIPEGYSVSREKKERFSLILESASTNQTSMYLCASRIPGQVKQYFGPGTRLTVT.

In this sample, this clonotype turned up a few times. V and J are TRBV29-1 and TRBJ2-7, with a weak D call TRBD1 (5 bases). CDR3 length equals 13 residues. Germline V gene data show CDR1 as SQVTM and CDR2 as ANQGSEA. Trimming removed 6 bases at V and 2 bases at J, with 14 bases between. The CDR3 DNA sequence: TGCAGCGTGCGCCCCCTGGACACCTACGAGCAGTACTTC. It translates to CSVRPLDTYEQYF.

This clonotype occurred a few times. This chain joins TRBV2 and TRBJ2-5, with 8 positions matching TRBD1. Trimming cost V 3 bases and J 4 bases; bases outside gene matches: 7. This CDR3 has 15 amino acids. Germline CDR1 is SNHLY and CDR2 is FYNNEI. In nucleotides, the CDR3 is TGTGCCAGCAGTGATAGGACAGGGTGGCGAGAGACCCAGTACTTC. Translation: CASSDRTGWRETQYF.

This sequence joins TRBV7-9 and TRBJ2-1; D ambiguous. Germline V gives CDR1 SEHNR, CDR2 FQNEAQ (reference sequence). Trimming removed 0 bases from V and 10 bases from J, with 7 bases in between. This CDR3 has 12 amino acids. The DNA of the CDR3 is TGTGCCAGCAGCTTAGCACCAGAGGAGCAGTTCTTC. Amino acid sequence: CASSLAPEEQFF.

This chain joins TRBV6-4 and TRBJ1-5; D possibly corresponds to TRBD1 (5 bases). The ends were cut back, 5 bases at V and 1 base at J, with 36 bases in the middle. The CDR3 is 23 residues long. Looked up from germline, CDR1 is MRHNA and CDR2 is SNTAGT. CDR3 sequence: CASSRTVGSLGPLGGLSNQPQHF. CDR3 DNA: TGTGCCAGCAGTCGGACGGTCGGGTCATTGGGGCCATTAGGAGGACTCAGCAATCAGCCCCAGCATTTT.

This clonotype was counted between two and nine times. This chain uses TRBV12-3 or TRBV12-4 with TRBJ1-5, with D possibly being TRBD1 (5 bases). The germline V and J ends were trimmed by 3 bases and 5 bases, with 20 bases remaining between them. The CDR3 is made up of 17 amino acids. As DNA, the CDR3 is TGTGCCAGCAGTTTTCCTAGCGCAGGGCTTACGCATCAGCCCCAGCATTTT. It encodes CASSFPSAGLTHQPQHF.

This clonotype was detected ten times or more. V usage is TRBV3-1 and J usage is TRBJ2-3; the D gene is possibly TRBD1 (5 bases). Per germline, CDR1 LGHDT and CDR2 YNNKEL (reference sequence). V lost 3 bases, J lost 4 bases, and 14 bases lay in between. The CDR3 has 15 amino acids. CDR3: CASSQRQGGADTQYF. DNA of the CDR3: TGTGCCAGCAGCCAGCGGCAGGGTGGGGCAGATACGCAGTATTTT.

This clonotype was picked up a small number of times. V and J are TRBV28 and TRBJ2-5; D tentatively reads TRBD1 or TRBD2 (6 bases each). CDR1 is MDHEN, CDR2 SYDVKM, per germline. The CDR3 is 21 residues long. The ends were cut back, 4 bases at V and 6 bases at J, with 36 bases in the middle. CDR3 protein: CASSSGGLARGMSGHSKTQYF. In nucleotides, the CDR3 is TGTGCCAGCAGTTCCGGGGGCCTAGCTCGGGGGATGTCAGGCCACTCAAAGACCCAGTACTTC.

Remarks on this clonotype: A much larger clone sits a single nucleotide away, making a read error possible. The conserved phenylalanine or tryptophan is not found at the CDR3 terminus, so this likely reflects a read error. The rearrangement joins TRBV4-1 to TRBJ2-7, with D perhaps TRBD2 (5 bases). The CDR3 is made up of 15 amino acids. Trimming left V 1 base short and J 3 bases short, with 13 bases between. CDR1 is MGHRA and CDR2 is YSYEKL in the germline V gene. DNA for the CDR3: TGCGCCAGCAGCCAAGGTCTGGGAGTAGGCTACGAGCAGTACTTG. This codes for CASSQGLGVGYEQYL.

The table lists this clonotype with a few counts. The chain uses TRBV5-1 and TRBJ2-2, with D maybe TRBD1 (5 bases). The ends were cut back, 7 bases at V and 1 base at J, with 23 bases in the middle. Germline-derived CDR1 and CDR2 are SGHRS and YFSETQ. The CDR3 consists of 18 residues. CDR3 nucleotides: TGCGCCAGCTCTCCATTCCAGGGATTGGGCCAGAACACCGGGGAGCTGTTTTTT. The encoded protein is CASSPFQGLGQNTGELFF.

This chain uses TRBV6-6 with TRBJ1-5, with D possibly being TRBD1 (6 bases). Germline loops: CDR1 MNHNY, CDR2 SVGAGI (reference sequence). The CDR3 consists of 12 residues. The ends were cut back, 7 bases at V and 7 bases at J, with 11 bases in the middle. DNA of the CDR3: TGTGCCAGCACGGCGGGGGGCCAGCCCCAGCATTTT. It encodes CASTAGGQPQHF.

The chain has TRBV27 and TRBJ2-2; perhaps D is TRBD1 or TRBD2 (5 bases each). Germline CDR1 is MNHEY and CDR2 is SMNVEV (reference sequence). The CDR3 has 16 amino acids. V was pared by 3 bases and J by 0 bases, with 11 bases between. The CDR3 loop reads CASSLGRTSNTGELFF. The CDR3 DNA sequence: TGTGCCAGCAGTTTGGGACGCACCTCGAACACCGGGGAGCTGTTTTTT.

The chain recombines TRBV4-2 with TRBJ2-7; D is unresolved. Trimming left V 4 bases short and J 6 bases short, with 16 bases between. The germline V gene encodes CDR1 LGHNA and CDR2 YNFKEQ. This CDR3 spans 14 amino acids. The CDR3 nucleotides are TGTGCCAGCAGCCCCCGGCCGGAAGAGCCCGAGCAGTACTTC. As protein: CASSPRPEEPEQYF.

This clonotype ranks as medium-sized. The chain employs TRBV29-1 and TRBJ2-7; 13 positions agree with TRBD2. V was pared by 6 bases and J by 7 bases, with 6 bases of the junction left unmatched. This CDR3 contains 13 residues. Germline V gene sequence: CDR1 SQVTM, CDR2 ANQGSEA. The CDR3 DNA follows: TGCAGCGTCAGGACTAGCGGGAGCGGTGAGCAGTACTTC. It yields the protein CSVRTSGSGEQYF.

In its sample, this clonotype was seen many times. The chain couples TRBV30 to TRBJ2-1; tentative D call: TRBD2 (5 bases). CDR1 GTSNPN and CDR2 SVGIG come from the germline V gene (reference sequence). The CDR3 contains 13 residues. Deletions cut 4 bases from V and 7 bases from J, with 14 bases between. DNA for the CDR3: TGTGCCTGGACCGGGGTACGGCTTAATGAGCAGTTCTTC. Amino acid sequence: CAWTGVRLNEQFF.